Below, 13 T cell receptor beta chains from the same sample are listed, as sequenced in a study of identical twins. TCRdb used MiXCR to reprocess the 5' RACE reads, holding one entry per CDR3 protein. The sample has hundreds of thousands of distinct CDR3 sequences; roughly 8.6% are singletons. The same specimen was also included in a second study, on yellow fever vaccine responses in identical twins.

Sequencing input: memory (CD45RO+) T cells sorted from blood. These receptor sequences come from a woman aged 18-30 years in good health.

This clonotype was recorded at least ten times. The CDR3 DNA is TGCAGTGCTAGAGGGTTAACAGGAGTAAGCACAGATACGCAGTATTTT. This gives the protein CSARGLTGVSTDTQYF. The V gene is TRBV20-1, the J gene TRBJ2-3, with a tentative D call TRBD1 (5 bases). Germline-derived CDR1 and CDR2 are DFQATT and SNEGSKA (reference sequence). Trimming cost V 1 base and J 0 bases, with 14 bases left between them. CDR3 length equals 16 residues.

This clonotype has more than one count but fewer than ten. The chain's CDR3 is CASSARAGGPYNEQFF. DNA of the CDR3: TGTGCCAGCAGCGCCAGAGCGGGAGGGCCTTACAATGAGCAGTTCTTC. V is TRBV7-3 and J is TRBJ2-1; TRBD2 agrees at 10 bases. Unmatched junction bases numbered 8, after V lost 5 bases and J lost 4 bases. The CDR3 spans 16 residues. CDR1 SGHTA and CDR2 FQGTGA come from the germline V gene.

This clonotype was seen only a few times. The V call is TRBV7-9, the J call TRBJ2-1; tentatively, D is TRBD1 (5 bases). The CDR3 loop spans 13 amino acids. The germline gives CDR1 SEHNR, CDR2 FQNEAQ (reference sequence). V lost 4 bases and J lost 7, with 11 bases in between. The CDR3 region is CASSWGGLNEQFF. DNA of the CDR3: TGTGCCAGCAGCTGGGGCGGTTTGAATGAGCAGTTCTTC.

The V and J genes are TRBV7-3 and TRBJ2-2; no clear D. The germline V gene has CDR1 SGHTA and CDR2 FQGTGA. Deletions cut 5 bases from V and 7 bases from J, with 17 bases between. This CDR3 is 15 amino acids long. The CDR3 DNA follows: TGTGCCAGCAGCCCCACCCCAGCGAGCTACGGGGAGCTGTTTTTT. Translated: CASSPTPASYGELFF. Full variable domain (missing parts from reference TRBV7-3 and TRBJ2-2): GAGVSQTPSNKVTEKGKYVELRCDPISGHTALYWYRQSLGQGPEFLIYFQGTGAADDSGLPNDRFFAVRPEGSVSTLKIQRTERGDSAVYLCASSPTPASYGELFFGEGSRLTVL.

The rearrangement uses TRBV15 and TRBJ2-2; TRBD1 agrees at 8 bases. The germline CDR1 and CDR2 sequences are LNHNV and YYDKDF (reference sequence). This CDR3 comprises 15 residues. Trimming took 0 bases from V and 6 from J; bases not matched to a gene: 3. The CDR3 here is CATSRDQGASGELFF. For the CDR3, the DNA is TGTGCCACCAGCAGAGATCAGGGGGCTTCCGGGGAGCTGTTTTTT.

CDR3: CASNGQGSQPQHF. CDR3 DNA: TGTGCCAGCAATGGACAGGGGTCCCAGCCCCAGCATTTT. The chain joins TRBV2 to TRBJ1-5, with TRBD1 matching 9 bases. Trimming took 7 bases from V and 7 from J; bases not matched to a gene: 5. Germline lookup yields CDR1 SNHLY and CDR2 FYNNEI. CDR3 size: 13 residues.

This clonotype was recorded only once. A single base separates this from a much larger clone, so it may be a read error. The CDR3 bases are TGTGCCAGCAGCGTGCGACTAGATAGTGGCAATGAGCAGCTCTTC. Amino acids: CASSVRLDSGNEQLF. V gene TRBV9 combines with J gene TRBJ2-1, with a possible D match to TRBD2 (6 bases). Germline V gene data show CDR1 as SGDLS and CDR2 as YYNGEE. The CDR3 has 15 residues.

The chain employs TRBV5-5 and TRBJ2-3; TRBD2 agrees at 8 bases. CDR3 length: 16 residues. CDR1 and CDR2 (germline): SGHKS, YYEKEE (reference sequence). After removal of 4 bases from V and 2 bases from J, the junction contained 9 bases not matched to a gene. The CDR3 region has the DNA TGTGCCAGCAGCAGGAGGCGGGGGGAAATCACAGATACGCAGTATTTT. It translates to CASSRRRGEITDTQYF.

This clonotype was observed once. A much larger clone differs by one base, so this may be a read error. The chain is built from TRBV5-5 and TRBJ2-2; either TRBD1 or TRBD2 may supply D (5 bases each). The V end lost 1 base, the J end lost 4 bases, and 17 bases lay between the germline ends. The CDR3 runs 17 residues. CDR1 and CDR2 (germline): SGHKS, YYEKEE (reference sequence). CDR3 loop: CASSLKVGAPTTGELFF. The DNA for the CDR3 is TGTGCCAGCAGCTTGAAAGTCGGGGCTCCAACCACCGGGGAGCTGTTTTTT.

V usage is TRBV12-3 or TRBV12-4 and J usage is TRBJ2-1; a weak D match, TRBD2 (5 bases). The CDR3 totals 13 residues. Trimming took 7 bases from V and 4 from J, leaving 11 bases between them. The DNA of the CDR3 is TGTGCCAGCACCGAGGGCCCATACAATGAGCAGTTCTTC. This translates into CASTEGPYNEQFF.

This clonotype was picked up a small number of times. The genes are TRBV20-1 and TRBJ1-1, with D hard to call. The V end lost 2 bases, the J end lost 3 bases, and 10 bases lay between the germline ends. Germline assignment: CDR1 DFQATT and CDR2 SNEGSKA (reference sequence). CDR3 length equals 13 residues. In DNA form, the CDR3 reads TGCAGTGCTAGATCGGTCCTCGACACTGAAGCTTTCTTT. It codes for CSARSVLDTEAFF.

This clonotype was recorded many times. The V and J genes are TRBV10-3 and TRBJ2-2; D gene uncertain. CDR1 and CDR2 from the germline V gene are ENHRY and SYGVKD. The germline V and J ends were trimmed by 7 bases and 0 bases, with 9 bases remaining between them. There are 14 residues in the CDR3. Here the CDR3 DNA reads TGTGCCATCACTTCCACACCGAACACCGGGGAGCTGTTTTTT. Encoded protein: CAITSTPNTGELFF.

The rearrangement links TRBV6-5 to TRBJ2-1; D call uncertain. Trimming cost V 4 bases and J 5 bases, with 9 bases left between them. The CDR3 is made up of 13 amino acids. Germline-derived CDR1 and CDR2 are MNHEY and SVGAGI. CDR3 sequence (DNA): TGTGCCAGCAGTTTAGTAGGGAACAATGAGCAGTTCTTC. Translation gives CASSLVGNNEQFF.